What follows describes a single TCR beta chain. Recruitment covered some 25 US areas and drew participants whose ages spanned roughly 18 to 89 years. This specimen belongs to a study of blood T cell repertoires in COVID-19. Some clones are missing from TCRdb's copy, which holds only in-frame ones; the method was immunoSEQ multiplex PCR. The sample contains hundreds of thousands of clones, roughly 86% of which appear only once. Germline V gives CDR1 SGHVS, CDR2 FNYEAQ. Trimming shortened V by 5 bases and J by 4 bases, and 17 bases separated the two germline ends. The CDR3 sequence is 16 residues long. Sequencing was carried out using PBMCs or T cells enriched from blood (not recorded which). The chain is built from TRBV7-6 and TRBJ1-4, with D maybe TRBD1 (6 bases). The clonotype was recovered from a woman aged 45-60 years who had recovered from COVID-19. Written as DNA, the CDR3 is TGTGCCAGCAGCCCTGAGCTGGGCAGGGGTAATGAAAAACTGTTTTTT. Translating it yields CASSPELGRGNEKLFF.